Presented here are 9 T cell receptor beta chains from one specimen sequenced in a study of T cells in Graves' hyperthyroidism and ophthalmopathy. RNA transcripts were the template for amplifying TCR beta CDR3 regions. The HTBI primer set served for first-round RT-PCR of the TCR CDR3. TCRdb independently ran MiXCR on the multiplex PCR reads; one entry per CDR3 protein. The sample has around 270,000 distinct CDR3 sequences; about 19% are singletons. The sample consisted of blood. The receptors stem from a man in his fifties or sixties with Graves' ophthalmopathy.

The table lists this clonotype with a few counts. V usage is TRBV4-1 and J usage is TRBJ2-5; weak D call: TRBD2 (6 bases). The CDR3 has 16 amino acids. Looked up from germline, CDR1 is MGHRA and CDR2 is YSYEKL. Trimming cost V 1 base and J 2 bases, with 14 bases left between them. CDR3 sequence reads: CASSQGGAGIQETQYF. CDR3 DNA sequence: TGCGCCAGCAGCCAAGGAGGGGCGGGAATTCAAGAGACCCAGTACTTC.

This clonotype has ten or more counts. CDR3 sequence (DNA): TGTGCCAGCAGCTCAAAGGGGGACAGTAACTATGGCTACACCTTC. Translated: CASSSKGDSNYGYTF. The chain employs TRBV3-1 and TRBJ1-2; TRBD1 aligns across 7 bases. Germline-derived CDR1 and CDR2 are LGHDT and YNNKEL (reference sequence). V dropped 5 bases and J dropped 1; count of bases not matched to a gene: 7. CDR3 length: 15 amino acids.

This clonotype came up many times. V gene TRBV30 combines with J gene TRBJ1-5, with D hard to call. This CDR3 is built from 14 residues. V shed 2 bases and J shed 4 bases, with 12 bases lying between them. Germline V gene sequence: CDR1 GTSNPN, CDR2 SVGIG (reference sequence). Here the CDR3 DNA reads TGTGCCTGGAGTCGCTCTAGCCTTAATCAGCCCCAGCATTTT. This gives the protein CAWSRSSLNQPQHF.

This clonotype was recorded many times. The V call is TRBV11-1, the J call TRBJ1-2, with 7 bases aligning to TRBD1. This CDR3 has 13 residues. In germline, CDR1 is SGHAT, CDR2 FQDESV (reference sequence). V trimming: 5 bases; J trimming: 8 bases; junction bases outside the gene matches: 8. For the CDR3, the DNA is TGTGCCAGCAGCCGAGGGACAGTGGCCGGCTACACCTTC. This sequence encodes CASSRGTVAGYTF.

As concerns this clonotype: A much larger clonotype is one base distant, so this may be a read error. V and J are TRBV20-1 and TRBJ1-6, with 10 bases matching TRBD1. The germline gives CDR1 DFQATT, CDR2 SNEGSKA (reference sequence). The CDR3 extends over 16 amino acids. In DNA, the CDR3 is TGCAGTGCTAGAGATGAGGACAGGGGGAAGTTTTCACCCCTCCGCTTT. Protein product: CSARDEDRGKFSPLRF.

This rearrangement joins TRBV15 to TRBJ2-5; D uncertain. The germline V gene has CDR1 LNHNV and CDR2 YYDKDF (reference sequence). Trimming shortened V by 0 bases and J by 5 bases, and 7 bases separated the two germline ends. The CDR3 extends over 13 amino acids. The CDR3 nucleotides read TGTGCCACCAGCAGAGATTTACGCGAGACCCAGTACTTC. Amino acid sequence: CATSRDLRETQYF. The full variable domain, its missing parts supplied by reference TRBV15 and TRBJ2-5, is DAMVIQNPRYQVTQFGKPVTLSCSQTLNHNVMYWYQQKSSQAPKLLFHYYDKDFNNEADTPDNFQSRRPNTSFCFLDIRSPGLGDTAMYLCATSRDLRETQYFGPGTRLLVL.

The rearrangement joins TRBV10-3 to TRBJ2-7, with D unresolved. Trimming removed 4 bases from V and 3 bases from J, with 13 bases in between. Germline loops: CDR1 ENHRY, CDR2 SYGVKD. There are 14 residues in the CDR3. The CDR3 DNA follows: TGTGCCATCAGTGTAGCAGCCAGAAACTACGAGCAGTACTTC. Protein sequence: CAISVAARNYEQYF.

Note on this clonotype: At one end the junction does not follow the germline gene, possibly because of a read error. The rearrangement joins TRBV7-7 to TRBJ2-2, with TRBD2 identical over 11 bases. Germline V lookup: CDR1 SSHAT, CDR2 FNYEAQ (reference sequence). The CDR3 sequence is 19 residues long. This chain's CDR3 is CASSSPIAGGPGNTGELFF. CDR3 coding DNA: TGTGCTAGCAGCTCGCCGATAGCGGGAGGGCCGGGGAACACCGGGGAGCTGTTTTTT.

This clonotype showed up just a few times. The chain is built from TRBV24-1 and TRBJ2-1; D perhaps matches TRBD2 (6 bases). This CDR3 is built from 15 residues. V was cut by 0 bases and J by 7 bases, with 12 bases left in between. Germline V gene sequence: CDR1 KGHDR, CDR2 SFDVKD. In DNA form, the CDR3 reads TGTGCCACCAGTGATTTGGGGGGGATCGATAATGAGCAGTTCTTC. Amino acid sequence: CATSDLGGIDNEQFF.